A single sample is the source of the 28 T cell receptor beta chains below, sequenced in a study of cytomegalovirus exposure and HLA in healthy donors. PCR involved 60 Vbeta and 13 Jbeta primers. Sequencing used immunoSEQ multiplex PCR; TCRdb keeps in-frame clones, though not all of them. The sample contains around 180,000 clones, approximately 88% of which appear only once. Sequencing was performed on PBMCs. Every receptor here comes from a boy aged 2-9 years in good health and CMV-seronegative.

This clone was recorded once. The chain recombines TRBV7-3 with TRBJ1-3, with 8 bases matching TRBD1. CDR3 length: 17 residues. CDR1 is SGHTA and CDR2 is FQGTGA in the germline V gene. V was clipped by 1 base and J by 3 bases; unmatched bases: 8. The CDR3 reads CASSLNIHRGSGNTIYF. CDR3 coding DNA: TGTGCCAGCAGCTTAAATATCCACAGGGGGAGTGGAAACACCATATATTTT. The whole variable domain, remainder taken from reference TRBV7-3 and TRBJ1-3, is GAGVSQTPSNKVTEKGKYVELRCDPISGHTALYWYRQSLGQGPEFLIYFQGTGAADDSGLPNDRFFAVRPEGSVSTLKIQRTERGDSAVYLCASSLNIHRGSGNTIYFGEGSWLTVV.

V gene TRBV19 combines with J gene TRBJ1-1, with D uncertain. This CDR3 has 12 residues. V shed 10 bases and J shed 5 bases, with 14 bases lying between them. In germline, CDR1 is LNHDA, CDR2 SQIVND (reference sequence). This CDR3 is CANPSGRTEAFF. As DNA, the CDR3 is TGTGCCAACCCGAGCGGGAGGACTGAAGCTTTCTTT.

The DNA of the CDR3 is TGTGCCAGCATTTCAGGGTTCAACGAGCAGTACTTC. This gives the protein CASISGFNEQYF. The chain recombines TRBV6-1 with TRBJ2-7; the D gene is possibly TRBD1 (5 bases). CDR3 size: 12 residues. CDR1 MNHNS and CDR2 SASEGT come from the germline V gene. V was pared by 7 bases and J by 5 bases, with 12 bases between.

The rearrangement uses TRBV12-5 and TRBJ2-1; 11 positions match TRBD2. The trim removed 0 bases at V and 3 bases at J, leaving 10 bases unmatched. This CDR3 has 19 residues. CDR1 is LGHNT and CDR2 is FRNRAP in the germline V gene. The CDR3 coding sequence is TGTGCTAGTGGTTTGGTAAAACTAGCGGGAGCAGAGGGCTACAATGAGCAGTTCTTC. This encodes CASGLVKLAGAEGYNEQFF.

The rearrangement links TRBV4-1 to TRBJ1-1; D is uncertain. The CDR3 is 20 residues long. Germline values: CDR1 MGHRA, CDR2 YSYEKL. V dropped 4 bases and J dropped 6 bases, with 33 bases sitting between them. The CDR3 DNA reads TGCGCCAGCAGCCCATGGGGTTATACAAAGGGAGCATGGGGTGCCGCTGAAGCTTTCTTT. This gives the protein CASSPWGYTKGAWGAAEAFF.

The chain couples TRBV7-6 to TRBJ2-1; unclear D gene. The V gene lost 7 bases and the J gene lost 6 bases, with 10 bases spanning the gap. From germline, CDR1 is SGHVS and CDR2 FNYEAQ. This CDR3 has 12 amino acids. CDR3 in DNA: TGTGCCAGCACCCCCAACGGCAATGAGCAGTTCTTC. Translated, it gives CASTPNGNEQFF.

The J gene is TRBJ2-7, the V gene TRBV5-4; 8 positions agree with TRBD1. Germline V gene lookup returns CDR1 SGHNT and CDR2 YYREEE (reference sequence). This CDR3 is 15 amino acids long. J gave up 3 bases and V 4 bases, and 9 bases lay outside the gene matches. CDR3 DNA sequence: TGTGCCAGCAGCGCCGGACAGGGCGGAATCTACGAGCAGTACTTC. Residues: CASSAGQGGIYEQYF.

This rearrangement joins TRBV7-2 to TRBJ1-3, with TRBD1 matching 7 bases. The germline V gene encodes CDR1 SGHTA and CDR2 FQGNSA. After removal of 2 bases from V and 2 bases from J, the junction contained 3 bases not matched to a gene. This CDR3 has 15 amino acids. The CDR3 is CASSLRGQAGNTIYF. The CDR3 region has the DNA TGTGCCAGCAGCTTAAGGGGGCAGGCTGGAAACACCATATATTTT.

This sequence joins TRBV6-1 and TRBJ1-2; 9 bases map to TRBD1. V dropped 0 bases and J dropped 4; count of bases not matched to a gene: 3. This CDR3 region has 15 residues. Germline CDR1 and CDR2: MNHNS and SASEGT. CDR3 protein: CASSEAATGGYGYTF. CDR3 DNA sequence: TGTGCCAGCAGTGAAGCAGCGACAGGGGGCTATGGCTACACCTTC.

The CDR3 protein is CASSPSGGGDEQFF. The CDR3 nucleotides are TGTGCCAGCAGCCCTAGCGGGGGGGGAGATGAGCAGTTCTTC. The V and J genes are TRBV11-2 and TRBJ2-1, with TRBD2 matching over 12 bases. This CDR3 has 14 residues. The V segment lost 5 bases and the J segment 8 bases; nucleotides outside the gene matches: 4. CDR1 and CDR2 from the germline V gene are SGHAT and FQNNGV.

The chain employs TRBV6-6 and TRBJ1-2; maybe TRBD1 (6 bases). Germline CDR1 MNHNY, CDR2 SVGAGI (reference sequence). Trimming took off 6 bases at V and 4 bases at J, with 12 bases between the two ends. CDR3 size: 13 residues. The CDR3 region has the DNA TGTGCCAGCAGCCAAACAGGGTTCTATGGCTACACCTTC. This codes for CASSQTGFYGYTF.

This clone was found once. The J gene is TRBJ1-1, the V gene TRBV30; perhaps TRBD1 as D (6 bases). Trimming removed 0 bases at V and 1 base at J, with 18 bases between. Germline V CDR1 and CDR2: GTSNPN, SVGIG (reference sequence). The length of the CDR3 is 17 residues. CDR3 loop: CAWSVLSGARSNTEAFF. The CDR3 DNA reads TGTGCCTGGAGTGTATTGTCAGGGGCTCGATCGAACACTGAAGCTTTCTTT.

This clone was observed once. The chain links TRBV2 to TRBJ1-2; 9 nucleotides line up with TRBD1. In germline, CDR1 is SNHLY, CDR2 FYNNEI. Losses at the gene ends were 6 bases for V and 8 bases for J; bases not matched to a gene: 10. The CDR3 has 14 amino acids. CDR3 in amino acids: CASSISQGAQGYTF. In DNA, the CDR3 is TGTGCCAGCAGCATATCACAGGGGGCGCAGGGCTACACCTTC.

The genes are TRBV28 and TRBJ2-7; a weak D match, TRBD1 (6 bases). The germline V and J ends were trimmed by 4 bases and 5 bases, with 12 bases remaining between them. The CDR3 is 13 residues long. Germline CDR1 and CDR2: MDHEN and SYDVKM. The CDR3 DNA reads TGTGCCAGCAGTTCCACAGGGTACCACGAGCAGTACGTC. It is translated as CASSSTGYHEQYV.

This chain links TRBV7-6 with TRBJ2-7; 9 nucleotides agree with TRBD2. CDR3 size: 15 residues. Germline loops: CDR1 SGHVS, CDR2 FNYEAQ. The ends lost 5 bases at V and 1 base at J; junction bases unmatched: 6. The CDR3 DNA sequence: TGTGCCAGCAGCCCCCTCCTAGCGGGGTCCTACGAGCAGTACTTC. It yields the protein CASSPLLAGSYEQYF.

This chain joins TRBV30 and TRBJ2-3; 11 bases line up with TRBD2. After removal of 3 bases from V and 8 bases from J, the junction contained 7 bases not matched to a gene. The germline CDR1 and CDR2 sequences are GTSNPN and SVGIG (reference sequence). This CDR3 has 14 residues. The DNA of the CDR3 is TGTGCCTGGAGACTAACCGGACTAGCGGGTACGCAGTATTTT. This sequence encodes CAWRLTGLAGTQYF.

The chain employs TRBV30 and TRBJ1-2, with TRBD1 matching 7 bases. V lost 2 bases, J lost 7 bases, and 4 bases stayed unmatched. The length of the CDR3 is 12 residues. The germline V gene encodes CDR1 GTSNPN and CDR2 SVGIG (reference sequence). Here the CDR3 reads CAWSHRGGGYTF. As DNA, the CDR3 is TGTGCCTGGAGTCACAGGGGTGGTGGCTACACCTTC.

V is TRBV21-1 and J is TRBJ2-3; TRBD2 reflects the table's D call only, with no check against the DNA. TRBV21-1 is a pseudogene locus. CDR3 length: 18 residues. The CDR3 bases are TGTGCCAGCAGCAAATGGGGCCTTCTTGCGGGGGGCACAGATACGCAGTATTTT. It specifies CASSKWGLLAGGTDTQYF.

The V and J genes are TRBV14 and TRBJ1-1; D not resolved. V was shortened by 4 bases and J by 1 base, with 7 bases between the two germline ends. The CDR3 runs 13 residues. Germline-derived CDR1 and CDR2 are SGHDN and FVKESK. CDR3 bases: TGTGCCAGCAGCCTCTCCAGGAACACTGAAGCTTTCTTT. Protein sequence: CASSLSRNTEAFF.

The rearrangement links TRBV5-1 to TRBJ2-1; TRBD2 agrees at 14 bases. Germline V gene lookup returns CDR1 SGHRS and CDR2 YFSETQ. The CDR3 extends over 16 amino acids. The V gene end was trimmed by 4 bases and the J gene end by 9 bases; junction bases not matched to a gene: 9. The CDR3 region is CASSLGGLAGVLEQFF. The CDR3 region has the DNA TGCGCCAGCAGCCTGGGGGGACTAGCGGGAGTTCTTGAGCAGTTCTTC.

The genes are TRBV27 and TRBJ1-4, with 7 bases lining up with TRBD1. V was clipped by 5 bases and J by 4 bases; unmatched bases: 10. CDR3 length: 16 residues. Germline V gene sequence: CDR1 MNHEY, CDR2 SMNVEV (reference sequence). Here the CDR3 reads CASSPSYRGFNEKLFF. CDR3 in DNA: TGTGCCAGCAGTCCCTCCTACAGGGGCTTTAATGAAAAACTGTTTTTT.

This rearrangement joins TRBV4-1 to TRBJ1-5, with 9 bases that match TRBD1. Germline V lookup: CDR1 MGHRA, CDR2 YSYEKL. Trimming cost V 1 base and J 4 bases; bases outside gene matches: 5. CDR3 size: 16 residues. CDR3 sequence: CASSQGGQGGNQPQHF. DNA of the CDR3: TGCGCCAGCAGCCAAGGGGGACAGGGAGGGAATCAGCCCCAGCATTTT.

This clone appeared a single time. J is TRBJ2-1 and V is TRBV27; TRBD1 aligns across 12 bases. The CDR3 runs to 13 residues. The V gene's germline CDR1 is MNHEY and CDR2 SMNVEV (reference sequence). The junction had 0 bases not matched to a gene; V was cut back by 4 bases and J by 8 bases. CDR3 region: CASSWDRGHEQFF. CDR3 nucleotides: TGTGCCAGCAGTTGGGACAGGGGGCATGAGCAGTTCTTC.

This clone was seen a single time. CDR3 nucleotides: TGTGCCAGAAGCTGCGTCGGGGGGGCGCCAACCTATGGCTACACCTTC. It is translated as CARSCVGGAPTYGYTF. J is TRBJ1-2 and V is TRBV5-3; D may be TRBD1 (6 bases). TRBV5-3 is an ORF; its function is uncertain. The CDR3 is made up of 16 amino acids. The ends were cut back, 3 bases at V and 4 bases at J, with 19 bases in the middle.

The V and J genes are TRBV6-6 and TRBJ1-1; D is unclear. The germline CDR1 and CDR2 sequences are MNHNY and SVGAGI (reference sequence). V was pared by 6 bases and J by 1 base, with 12 bases between. The CDR3 length is 14 residues. The CDR3 sequence is CASSLNRGNTEAFF. DNA of the CDR3: TGTGCCAGCAGCCTTAACCGAGGGAACACTGAAGCTTTCTTT.

The genes are TRBV2 and TRBJ2-7; D gene uncertain. The length of the CDR3 is 15 residues. CDR1 and CDR2 (germline): SNHLY, FYNNEI. Trimming cost V 6 bases and J 0 bases, with 15 bases left between them. This chain's CDR3 is CASSGIWVASYEQYV. CDR3 in DNA: TGTGCCAGCAGCGGAATCTGGGTAGCCTCCTACGAGCAGTACGTC.

The chain links TRBV27 to TRBJ2-1; 8 bases are shared with TRBD1. This CDR3 has 14 amino acids. V lost 4 bases to trimming and J lost 7 bases; unmatched junction nucleotides: 6. CDR1 MNHEY and CDR2 SMNVEV come from the germline V gene (reference sequence). Written as DNA, the CDR3 is TGTGCCAGCAGTTCCAGGGGGCAAGGGAATGAGCAGTTCTTC. It is translated as CASSSRGQGNEQFF.

This clone was seen a handful of times. This sequence joins TRBV7-9 and TRBJ1-2, with TRBD1 matching 7 bases. This CDR3 contains 13 residues. J lost 7 bases, V lost 5 bases, and 7 bases had no gene match. The germline gives CDR1 SEHNR, CDR2 FQNEAQ (reference sequence). CDR3: CASSGRQGGGYTF. The CDR3, as DNA: TGTGCCAGCAGCGGAAGACAGGGAGGTGGCTACACCTTC.